This T cell receptor (beta chain) comes out of a study of CD8 T cells in ankylosing spondylitis. TCRdb re-derived calls from the 5' RACE reads in MiXCR, one entry per CDR3 protein. The table lists about 210,000 distinct CDR3 sequences, around 8% of them singletons. Per germline, CDR1 WNHNN and CDR2 SYGVQD (reference sequence). The CDR3 runs 13 residues. Trimming pared 3 bases from V and 5 bases from J, leaving 10 bases between. Study findings and constraints: CD8+ by phenotype, disease-linked clones were relatively rare in peripheral blood.

In its sample, this clonotype was seen many times. Its specificity is not known. Sequencing was performed on blood, either unsorted or a sorted T cell fraction (not recorded which). The chain couples TRBV10-1 to TRBJ2-5; D uncertain. The clonotype comes from a female donor with ankylosing spondylitis or in good health (not recorded which). CDR3 sequence reads: CASSDPESETQYF. The CDR3 DNA reads as TGCGCCAGCAGTGATCCCGAGTCGGAGACCCAGTACTTC.